This T cell receptor beta chain was captured in a study of T cell clones after liver transplantation. Study overall: Immunosuppression withdrawal was tried within 2 years after liver transplantation in this trial. A pre-transplant mixed lymphocyte reaction with TCRbeta sequencing defined graft-donor-reactive clones followed in post-transplant blood. Subjects received no induction therapy and standard immunosuppression until randomization at 12-24 months post-transplant.

The table came from immunoSEQ multiplex PCR; TCRdb's copy has only in-frame clones and leaves some out. The table lists around 97,000 clones, around 80% of them singletons. The trim removed 6 bases at V and 5 bases at J, leaving 12 bases unmatched. The CDR3 contains 15 residues. The germline V gene has CDR1 LNHDA and CDR2 SQIVND (reference sequence). The V and J genes are TRBV19 and TRBJ2-5; TRBD2 aligns across 7 bases. The sequence derives from a human patient who received a liver transplant. The graft donor may have contributed some T cells. Source: CD4+ T cells from blood, taken 45 to 50 months after liver transplant. The CDR3 reads CASRAIAGLVETQYF. Written as DNA, the CDR3 is TGTGCCAGTAGGGCAATAGCGGGCCTCGTCGAGACCCAGTACTTC. Supplemented by reference TRBV19 and TRBJ2-5, the full variable domain reads DGGITQSPKYLFRKEGQNVTLSCEQNLNHDAMYWYRQDPGQGLRLIYYSQIVNDFQKGDIAEGYSVSREKKESFPLTVTSAQKNPTAFYLCASRAIAGLVETQYFGPGTRLLVL.